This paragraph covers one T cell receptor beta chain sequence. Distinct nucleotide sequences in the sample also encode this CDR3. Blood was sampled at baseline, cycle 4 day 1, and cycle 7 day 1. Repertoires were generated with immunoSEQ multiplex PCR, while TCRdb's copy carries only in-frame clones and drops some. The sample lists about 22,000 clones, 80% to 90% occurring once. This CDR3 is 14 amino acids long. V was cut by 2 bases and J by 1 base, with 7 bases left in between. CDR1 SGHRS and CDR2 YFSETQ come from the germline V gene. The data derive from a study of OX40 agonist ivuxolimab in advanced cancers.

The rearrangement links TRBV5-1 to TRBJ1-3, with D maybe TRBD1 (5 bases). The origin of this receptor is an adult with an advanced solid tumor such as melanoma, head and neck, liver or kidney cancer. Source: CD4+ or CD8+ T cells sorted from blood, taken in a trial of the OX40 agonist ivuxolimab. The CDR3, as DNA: TGCGCCAGCAGCTTCGGGGGATCTGGAAACACCATATATTTT. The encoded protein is CASSFGGSGNTIYF.